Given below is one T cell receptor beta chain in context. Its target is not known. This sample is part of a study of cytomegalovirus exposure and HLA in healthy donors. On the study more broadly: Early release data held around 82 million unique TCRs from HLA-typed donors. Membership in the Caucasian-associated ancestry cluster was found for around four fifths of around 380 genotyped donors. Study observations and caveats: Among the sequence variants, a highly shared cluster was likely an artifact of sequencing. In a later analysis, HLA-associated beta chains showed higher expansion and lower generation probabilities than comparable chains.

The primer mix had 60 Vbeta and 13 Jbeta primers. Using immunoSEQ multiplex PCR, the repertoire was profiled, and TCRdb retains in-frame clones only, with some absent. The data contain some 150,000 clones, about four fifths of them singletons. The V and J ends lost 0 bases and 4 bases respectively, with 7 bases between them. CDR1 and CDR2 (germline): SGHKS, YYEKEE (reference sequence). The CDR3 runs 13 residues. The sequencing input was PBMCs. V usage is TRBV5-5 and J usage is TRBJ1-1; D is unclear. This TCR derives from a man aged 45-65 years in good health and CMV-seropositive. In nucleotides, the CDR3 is TGTGCCAGCAGCTTGGCCGGGTTCACTGAAGCTTTCTTT. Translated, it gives CASSLAGFTEAFF.